The 26 T cell receptor beta chains reported below all come from one sample, sequenced in a study of shared clonotypes between healthy human individuals. TCRdb's copy holds only in-frame clones and misses some; the assay was immunoSEQ multiplex PCR. The data contain more than 400,000 clones, 90% to 96% of them singletons. Material: naive CD4+ T cells sorted from blood. Described subset: CD45RA+ positively selected. These receptors were taken from a woman aged 30 to 39 in good health.

V gene TRBV18 combines with J gene TRBJ1-6; D is perhaps TRBD1 (5 bases). Germline V lookup: CDR1 KGHSH, CDR2 LQKENI. CDR3 length: 15 amino acids. Trimming removed 4 bases at V and 5 bases at J, with 12 bases between. The CDR3 here is CASSRGRPNNSPLHF. The CDR3, as DNA: TGTGCCAGCTCACGGGGACGGCCAAATAATTCACCCCTCCACTTT. Drawing the rest from reference TRBV18 and TRBJ1-6, the complete variable domain is NAGVMQNPRHLVRRRGQEARLRCSPMKGHSHVYWYRQLPEEGLKFMVYLQKENIIDESGMPKERFSAEFPKEGPSILRIQQVVRGDSAAYFCASSRGRPNNSPLHFGNGTRLTVT.

This chain joins TRBV7-9 and TRBJ2-1; D is unclear. The CDR3 sequence is 15 residues long. Trimming removed 4 bases from V and 0 bases from J, with 10 bases in between. Germline CDR1 reads SEHNR; CDR2 reads FQNEAQ (reference sequence). The CDR3 region has the DNA TGTGCCAGCAGCTCCCGTGGGTACTCCTACAATGAGCAGTTCTTC. Translating it yields CASSSRGYSYNEQFF.

The chain recombines TRBV28 with TRBJ2-6; D is unclear. V was pared by 1 base and J by 0 bases, with 4 bases between. The CDR3 sequence is 15 residues long. CDR1 MDHEN and CDR2 SYDVKM come from the germline V gene. CDR3 sequence: CASSLYISGANVLTF. CDR3 nucleotides: TGTGCCAGCAGTTTATACATCTCTGGGGCCAACGTCCTGACTTTC.

This chain uses TRBV28 with TRBJ1-2; the match to TRBD1 covers 7 bases. The CDR3 length is 15 residues. Germline lookup yields CDR1 MDHEN and CDR2 SYDVKM. The V gene end was trimmed by 4 bases and the J gene end by 4 bases; junction bases not matched to a gene: 9. The chain's CDR3 is CASSSSGDSFYGYTF. DNA of the CDR3: TGTGCCAGCAGTTCCTCAGGGGACAGCTTCTATGGCTACACCTTC.

The chain is built from TRBV7-8 and TRBJ2-1; TRBD2 matches 12 bases. CDR3 length equals 17 residues. The germline V gene encodes CDR1 SGHVS and CDR2 FQNEAQ. The V and J ends lost 2 bases and 2 bases, in that order; junction bases with no gene match: 4. The CDR3 spells CASSLRSSGRAYNEQFF. The CDR3 DNA sequence: TGTGCCAGCAGCTTACGGTCTAGCGGGAGGGCCTACAATGAGCAGTTCTTC.

In DNA form, the CDR3 reads TGTGCCAGCAGCGTGGGCGGGACTGTTGAAAAACTGTTTTTT. It encodes CASSVGGTVEKLFF. The rearrangement uses TRBV9 and TRBJ1-4; a weak D match, TRBD1 (5 bases). The germline CDR1 and CDR2 sequences are SGDLS and YYNGEE. Trimming took 2 bases from V and 7 from J, leaving 12 bases between them. This CDR3 has 14 residues.

The rearrangement links TRBV28 to TRBJ2-7; D is unclear. The germline V gene encodes CDR1 MDHEN and CDR2 SYDVKM. CDR3 size: 13 residues. The V and J ends lost 7 bases and 3 bases respectively, with 13 bases between them. CDR3 coding DNA: TGTGCCAGCACCCACCCCGCGGACTACGAGCAGTACTTC. Amino acid sequence: CASTHPADYEQYF.

As concerns this clone: Other DNA sequences from this sample encode an identical CDR3 as well. The chain is built from TRBV5-1 and TRBJ2-7; D possibly corresponds to TRBD1 (5 bases). CDR1 and CDR2 (germline): SGHRS, YFSETQ. The CDR3 extends over 12 amino acids. Trimming took 3 bases from V and 3 from J, leaving 7 bases between them. Written as DNA, the CDR3 is TGCGCCAGCAGCTCTCAGGGCTACGAGCAGTACTTC. Its protein is CASSSQGYEQYF.

The chain links TRBV15 to TRBJ2-1; 8 nucleotides align to TRBD2. Germline trimming cut 0 bases from V and 0 bases from J; bases unmatched to any gene: 10. The CDR3 sequence is 19 residues long. Germline assignment: CDR1 LNHNV and CDR2 YYDKDF (reference sequence). This chain's CDR3 is CATSRELASGLSSYNEQFF. The CDR3 nucleotides read TGTGCCACCAGCAGAGAGTTGGCTAGCGGGTTGAGCTCCTACAATGAGCAGTTCTTC.

This chain connects TRBV18 to TRBJ1-5; D may be TRBD1 (6 bases). The CDR3 covers 16 residues. Per the germline V gene, CDR1 is KGHSH and CDR2 is LQKENI. The V gene lost 4 bases and the J gene lost 6 bases, with 19 bases spanning the gap. The CDR3 DNA reads TGTGCCAGCTCACAAACAGGGAAAAGAGGGGGTCAGCCCCAGCATTTT. As protein: CASSQTGKRGGQPQHF.

The CDR3 is CASSINRRSGNTIYF. The CDR3 DNA is TGTGCCAGCAGCATTAACAGGCGGTCTGGAAACACCATATATTTT. The chain employs TRBV7-6 and TRBJ1-3; a weak D match, TRBD1 (5 bases). Trimming removed 5 bases at V and 1 base at J, with 12 bases between. The CDR3 contains 15 residues. Germline CDR1 reads SGHVS; CDR2 reads FNYEAQ.

The chain recombines TRBV30 with TRBJ2-3; TRBD2 is a possible D gene (6 bases). V lost 3 bases, J lost 4 bases, and 14 bases lay in between. Germline V gene data show CDR1 as GTSNPN and CDR2 as SVGIG (reference sequence). There are 14 residues in the CDR3. CDR3 region: CAWSDGRGPDTQYF. CDR3 DNA sequence: TGTGCCTGGAGCGACGGGAGAGGGCCAGATACGCAGTATTTT.

This chain links TRBV2 with TRBJ2-2, with 7 bases aligning to TRBD2. Germline CDR1 and CDR2: SNHLY and FYNNEI. J gave up 7 bases and V 4 bases, and 9 bases lay outside the gene matches. This CDR3 has 15 residues. The DNA for the CDR3 is TGTGCCAGCAGTGGACTCGCGGGAGCTGACGGGGAGCTGTTTTTT. The encoded protein is CASSGLAGADGELFF.

The chain carries TRBV6-1 and TRBJ2-7, with TRBD1 matching over 8 bases. The CDR3 runs to 14 residues. Germline CDR1 and CDR2: MNHNS and SASEGT. V was clipped by 6 bases and J by 5 bases; unmatched bases: 9. CDR3 coding DNA: TGTGCCAGCAGCGGTTCGGGACAGGAGAACGAGCAGTACTTC. As protein: CASSGSGQENEQYF.

The chain links TRBV7-8 to TRBJ2-7, with 11 bases identical to TRBD1. The germline V gene has CDR1 SGHVS and CDR2 FQNEAQ. J gave up 11 bases and V 4 bases, and 10 bases lay outside the gene matches. This CDR3 has 14 residues. CDR3 in amino acids: CASSSLGQGAVKYF. CDR3 nucleotide sequence: TGTGCCAGCAGCTCCCTTGGACAGGGGGCGGTGAAGTACTTC.

A word on this clone: Additional DNA sequences in this sample encode the identical CDR3. The rearrangement uses TRBV5-1 and TRBJ2-3, with D hard to call. CDR3 length: 13 residues. The germline V and J ends were trimmed by 0 bases and 2 bases, with 4 bases remaining between them. The germline gives CDR1 SGHRS, CDR2 YFSETQ. In DNA form, the CDR3 reads TGCGCCAGCAGCTTGGCGTCCACAGATACGCAGTATTTT. Protein product: CASSLASTDTQYF.

The chain joins TRBV19 to TRBJ1-5, with D hard to call. The CDR3 is 12 residues long. Trimming shortened V by 3 bases and J by 5 bases, and 5 bases separated the two germline ends. From germline, CDR1 is LNHDA and CDR2 SQIVND (reference sequence). The DNA for the CDR3 is TGTGCCAGTAGTATCATCGATCAGCCCCAGCATTTT. Its translation is CASSIIDQPQHF.

The chain uses TRBV7-2 and TRBJ2-1, with 9 nucleotides matching TRBD1. Germline assignment: CDR1 SGHTA and CDR2 FQGNSA. Unmatched junction bases numbered 13, after V lost 1 base and J lost 6 bases. This CDR3 spans 18 amino acids. The CDR3 coding sequence is TGTGCCAGCAGCTTAGGGATCGGGAGAGGACAGGGGTTCAATGAGCAGTTCTTC. It codes for CASSLGIGRGQGFNEQFF.

The CDR3 here is CASGLLTGAPTGELFF. The CDR3 DNA reads TGTGCTAGTGGTCTTTTAACAGGGGCGCCCACCGGGGAGCTGTTTTTT. The chain carries TRBV12-5 and TRBJ2-2; 7 positions agree with TRBD1. Trimming took 5 bases from V and 4 from J; bases not matched to a gene: 10. Germline assignment: CDR1 LGHNT and CDR2 FRNRAP. The CDR3 is 16 residues long.

The gene calls are TRBV30 and TRBJ2-7, with D maybe TRBD2 (6 bases). The CDR3 covers 14 residues. The germline CDR1 and CDR2 sequences are GTSNPN and SVGIG (reference sequence). V was trimmed by 2 bases and J by 0 bases, leaving 11 bases between them. The CDR3 sequence is CAWSFSGGSYEQYF. DNA of the CDR3: TGTGCCTGGAGTTTTAGCGGTGGCTCCTACGAGCAGTACTTC.

The chain carries TRBV5-4 and TRBJ2-2; unclear D gene. The germline V gene has CDR1 SGHNT and CDR2 YYREEE (reference sequence). The CDR3 is 15 amino acids. Trimming removed 2 bases at V and 5 bases at J, with 13 bases between. The CDR3 loop reads CASSFVPEKTGELFF. CDR3 bases: TGTGCCAGCAGCTTTGTTCCCGAGAAGACCGGGGAGCTGTTTTTT.

The chain employs TRBV29-1 and TRBJ2-1; D possibly corresponds to TRBD1 (6 bases). This CDR3 region has 13 residues. V was pared by 2 bases and J by 8 bases, with 13 bases between. CDR1 and CDR2 from the germline V gene are SQVTM and ANQGSEA. CDR3 region: CSVEPQGLDEQFF. The DNA for the CDR3 is TGCAGCGTTGAACCGCAGGGGCTGGATGAGCAGTTCTTC.

The chain has TRBV18 and TRBJ2-7, with 7 bases matching TRBD2. V trimming: 6 bases; J trimming: 2 bases; junction bases outside the gene matches: 4. The CDR3 contains 13 residues. In germline, CDR1 is KGHSH, CDR2 LQKENI. The DNA of the CDR3 is TGTGCCAGCTCCCCGACTAGCCCCTACGAGCAGTACTTC. As protein: CASSPTSPYEQYF.

The chain links TRBV2 to TRBJ1-5, with D unresolved. The CDR3 is 13 amino acids. Germline lookup yields CDR1 SNHLY and CDR2 FYNNEI. Trimming left V 3 bases short and J 2 bases short, with 5 bases between. The CDR3 loop reads CASSDRGNQPQHF. The CDR3, as DNA: TGTGCCAGCAGTGACAGAGGCAATCAGCCCCAGCATTTT.

The chain has TRBV5-1 and TRBJ2-5, with no clear D. Trimming removed 4 bases at V and 3 bases at J, with 7 bases between. Per the germline V gene, CDR1 is SGHRS and CDR2 is YFSETQ. This CDR3 region has 12 residues. The CDR3 sequence is CASSRSKETQYF. The CDR3 nucleotides are TGCGCCAGCAGCCGCTCGAAAGAGACCCAGTACTTC.

The chain couples TRBV7-6 to TRBJ2-3; 7 nucleotides line up with TRBD2. Trimming at V came to 3 bases and at J to 4 bases, leaving 4 bases not matched to a gene. The CDR3 runs 14 residues. Germline CDR1 SGHVS, CDR2 FNYEAQ. The CDR3 loop is CASSLGGGSDTQYF. CDR3 coding DNA: TGTGCCAGCAGCTTGGGGGGAGGGTCAGATACGCAGTATTTT.